This entry features one T cell receptor beta chain sequence. Antigen unknown. The data originate from a study of beta chain features in type 1 diabetes. The study's findings and limits: The naive, central memory and Treg TCRB repertoires showed an apparent similarity that was greater among patients than among healthy donors.

Since all of the isolated RNA was reverse transcribed, expressed TCRB transcripts were what got sequenced. Sequencing used immunoSEQ multiplex PCR; TCRdb keeps in-frame clones, though not all of them. This table has under 300,000 clones, 25% to 30% appearing once. This receptor was obtained from a man aged 25-45 years in good health. Sequencing was done on a sample of central memory CD4+ T cells from blood.

In DNA, the CDR3 is TGTGCCAGCAGCCAAGGGGGATATCAGCCCCAGCATTTT. It yields the protein CASSQGGYQPQHF. The rearrangement links TRBV7-2 to TRBJ1-5, with a weak D call TRBD1 (6 bases). V lost 5 bases to trimming and J lost 5 bases, with 10 bases between them. The CDR3 has 13 residues. The germline V gene encodes CDR1 SGHTA and CDR2 FQGNSA.